This T cell receptor (beta chain) originates from a study of T-cell memory formation after mild COVID-19. Study overall: In these data, TCR clusters were largely donor specific. Findings and caveats of the study: Later expanders leaned toward CD4+, whereas clones contracting from day 15 to 85 were balanced CD4/CD8. Second-wave clones with a day 37 peak had unconfirmed SARS-CoV-2 specificity.

This clonotype was detected a few times. Its antigen remains unidentified. The CDR3 is made up of 13 amino acids. Germline CDR1 reads DFQATT; CDR2 reads SNEGSKA (reference sequence). The V and J ends lost 7 bases and 5 bases respectively, with 17 bases between them. In TCRdb, the 5' RACE reads were re-called with MiXCR into one record per CDR3 protein. The sample includes hundreds of thousands of distinct CDR3 sequences, just over 20% of them seen just once. The chain links TRBV20-1 to TRBJ2-5; the D gene is possibly TRBD1 (5 bases). Material: PBMCs or a T cell subset sorted from them (not recorded which). This receptor was obtained from an adult woman who had mild COVID-19 (a few samples of this study predate the infection). Cell type and time point are not known. CDR3 loop: CSVDGRQGETQYF. Here the CDR3 DNA reads TGCAGTGTGGACGGACGGCAGGGCGAGACCCAGTACTTC.